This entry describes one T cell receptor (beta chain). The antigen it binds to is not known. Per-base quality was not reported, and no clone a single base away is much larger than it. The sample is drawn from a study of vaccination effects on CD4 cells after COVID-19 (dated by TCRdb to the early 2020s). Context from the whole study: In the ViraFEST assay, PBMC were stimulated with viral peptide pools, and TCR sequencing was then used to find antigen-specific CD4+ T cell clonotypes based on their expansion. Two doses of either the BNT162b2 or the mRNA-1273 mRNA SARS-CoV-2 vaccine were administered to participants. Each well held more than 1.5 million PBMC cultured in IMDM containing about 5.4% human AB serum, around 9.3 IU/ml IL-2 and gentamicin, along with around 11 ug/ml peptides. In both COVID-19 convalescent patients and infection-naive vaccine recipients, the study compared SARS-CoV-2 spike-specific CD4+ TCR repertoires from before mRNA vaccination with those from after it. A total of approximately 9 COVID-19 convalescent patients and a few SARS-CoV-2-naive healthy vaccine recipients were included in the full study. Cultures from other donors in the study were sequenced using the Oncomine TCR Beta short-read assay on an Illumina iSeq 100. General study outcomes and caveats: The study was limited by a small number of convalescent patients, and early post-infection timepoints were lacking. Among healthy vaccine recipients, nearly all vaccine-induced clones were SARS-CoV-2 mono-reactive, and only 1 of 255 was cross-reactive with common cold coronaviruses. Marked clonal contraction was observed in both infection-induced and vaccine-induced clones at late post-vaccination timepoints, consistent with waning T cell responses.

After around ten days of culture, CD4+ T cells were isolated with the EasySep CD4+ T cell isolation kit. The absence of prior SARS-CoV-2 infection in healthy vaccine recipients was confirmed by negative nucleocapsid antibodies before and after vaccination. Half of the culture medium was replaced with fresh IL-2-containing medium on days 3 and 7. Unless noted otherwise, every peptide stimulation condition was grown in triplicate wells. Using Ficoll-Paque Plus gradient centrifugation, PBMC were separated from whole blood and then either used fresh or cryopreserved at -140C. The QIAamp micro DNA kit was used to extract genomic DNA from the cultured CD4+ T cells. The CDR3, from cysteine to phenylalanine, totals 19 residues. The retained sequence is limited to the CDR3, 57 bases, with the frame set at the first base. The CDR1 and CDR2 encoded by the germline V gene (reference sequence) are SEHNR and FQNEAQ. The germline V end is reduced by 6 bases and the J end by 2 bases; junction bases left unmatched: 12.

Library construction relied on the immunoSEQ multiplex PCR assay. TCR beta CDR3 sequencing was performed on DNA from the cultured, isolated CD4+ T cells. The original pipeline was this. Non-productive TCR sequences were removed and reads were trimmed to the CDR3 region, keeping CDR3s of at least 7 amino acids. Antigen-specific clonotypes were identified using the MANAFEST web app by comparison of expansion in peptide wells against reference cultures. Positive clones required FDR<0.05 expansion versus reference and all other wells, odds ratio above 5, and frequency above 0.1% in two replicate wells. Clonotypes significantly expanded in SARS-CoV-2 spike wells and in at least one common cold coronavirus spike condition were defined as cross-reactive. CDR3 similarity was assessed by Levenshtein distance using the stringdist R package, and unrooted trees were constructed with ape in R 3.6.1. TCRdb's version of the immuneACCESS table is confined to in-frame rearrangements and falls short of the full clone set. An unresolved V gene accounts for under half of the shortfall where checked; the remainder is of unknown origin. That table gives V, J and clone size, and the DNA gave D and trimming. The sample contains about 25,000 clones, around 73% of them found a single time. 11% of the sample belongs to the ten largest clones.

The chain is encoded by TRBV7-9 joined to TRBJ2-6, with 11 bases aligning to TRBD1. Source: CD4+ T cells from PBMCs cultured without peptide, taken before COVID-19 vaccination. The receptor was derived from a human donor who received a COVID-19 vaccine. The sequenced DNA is TGTGCCAGCAGACCCTTAGGGACAGGGGGACCTGCTGGGGCCAACGTCCTGACTTTC. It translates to CASRPLGTGGPAGANVLTF.